This T cell receptor beta chain comes out of a study of T cell responses to AZD1222 COVID-19 vaccine. Study-level results: Baseline testing showed seropositivity in only six AZD1222 recipients.

A note on this clone: Its target is unknown.

Here immunoSEQ multiplex PCR was the method, and the copy in TCRdb shows in-frame clones only, minus some. The top ten clones hold approximately 15% of a sample with 100,000 to 150,000 clones, just over 85% of them seen once. CDR1 is SEHNR, CDR2 FQNEAQ, per germline (reference sequence). The CDR3 is made up of 13 amino acids. The ends were cut back, 2 bases at V and 9 bases at J, with 14 bases in the middle. This chain links TRBV7-9 with TRBJ2-7; D uncertain. The receptor was isolated from an adult who received the AZD1222 COVID-19 vaccine. Sequencing was performed on peripheral blood, taken 28 days after the second AZD1222 dose. CDR3: CASSLKMEGSQYF. The CDR3 DNA sequence: TGTGCCAGCAGCTTAAAGATGGAAGGGTCGCAGTACTTC.